This T cell receptor beta chain originates from a study of sequential checkpoint blockade in melanoma. Turning to the study itself: Some 22 patients had tumor biopsies before treatment and at week 13.

The assay was immunoSEQ multiplex PCR, and TCRdb's table has in-frame clones only and misses some. The sample holds some 40,000 clones, roughly 32% seen once. The CDR3 extends over 18 amino acids. Trimming took 2 bases from V and 0 from J, leaving 17 bases between them. CDR1 is MNHGY, CDR2 SAAAGT, per germline. This clone was detected a few times. Regarding treatment: randomized to nivolumab then ipilimumab (arm A) or the reverse (arm B). DNA-damaging chemotherapy had not been given to any patient beforehand. This sequence joins TRBV6-8 and TRBJ2-1; tentative D call: TRBD2 (5 bases). Specimen: tumor tissue (inferred from file names), collected from a patient given nivolumab and ipilimumab in sequence. The sequence was collected from a human donor with melanoma. The CDR3 DNA is TGTGCCAGCAGTTACAAAGGACTGGCTCTCTACTCCTACAATGAGCAGTTCTTC. This encodes CASSYKGLALYSYNEQFF.